A selection of T cell receptor beta chains follows, all from one sample in a study of cytomegalovirus exposure and HLA in healthy donors. The assay was immunoSEQ multiplex PCR, and TCRdb's table has in-frame clones only and misses some. The table has roughly 130,000 clones, just under 75% seen once. Material for sequencing was PBMCs. The receptors come from a man aged 35-49 years in good health and CMV-seropositive. The CDR3 runs from the conserved cysteine through the conserved F or W. A D gene is named only where the DNA matches it firmly. Size is omitted from some rows. Given values are once, few, many or a class for expanded clones.

CDR3 protein: CASSIRTGGTDGYTF
CDR3 DNA: TGCGCCAGCAGCATCCGGACAGGGGGCACCGATGGCTACACCTTC
J gene: TRBJ1-2
CDR3 length: 15
clone size: -
V gene: TRBV5-1
D gene: TRBD1

CDR3 protein: CASSLGAAVSEAFF
CDR3 DNA: TGTGCCAGCAGCTTGGGGGCAGCCGTATCTGAAGCTTTCTTT
J gene: TRBJ1-1
CDR3 length: 14
clone size: -
V gene: TRBV5-6
D gene: -

CDR3 protein: CAWSPPQGYGYTF
CDR3 DNA: TGTGCCTGGAGCCCGCCCCAGGGATATGGCTACACCTTC
J gene: TRBJ1-2
CDR3 length: 13
clone size: -
V gene: TRBV30
D gene: -

CDR3 protein: CASSGLSQNSPLHF
CDR3 DNA: TGTGCCAGCAGTGGTTTGAGCCAAAATTCACCCCTCCACTTT
J gene: TRBJ1-6
CDR3 length: 14
clone size: -
V gene: TRBV27
D gene: -

CDR3 protein: CASNPRGYGYTF
CDR3 DNA: TGTGCCAGCAATCCTCGGGGCTATGGCTACACCTTC
J gene: TRBJ1-2
CDR3 length: 12
clone size: -
V gene: TRBV6-7
D gene: -

CDR3 protein: CASSIADRAGAEAFF
CDR3 DNA: TGTGCCAGTAGTATAGCCGACAGGGCGGGCGCTGAAGCTTTCTTT
J gene: TRBJ1-1
CDR3 length: 15
clone size: -
V gene: TRBV19
D gene: TRBD1

CDR3 protein: CASSFRGNNQPQHF
CDR3 DNA: TGTGCCAGCAGTTTCCGGGGTAACAATCAGCCCCAGCATTTT
J gene: TRBJ1-5
CDR3 length: 14
clone size: few
V gene: TRBV6-5
D gene: -

CDR3 protein: CASSYGLTQETQYF
CDR3 DNA: TGTGCTAGCAGCTATGGACTCACCCAAGAGACCCAGTACTTC
J gene: TRBJ2-5
CDR3 length: 14
clone size: -
V gene: TRBV7-7
D gene: -

CDR3 protein: CSVGGLLTQTEQFF
CDR3 DNA: TGCAGCGTTGGTGGACTACTAACGCAAACTGAGCAGTTCTTC
J gene: TRBJ2-1
CDR3 length: 14
clone size: -
V gene: TRBV29-1
D gene: -

CDR3 protein: CASSPGDGGNQPQHF
CDR3 DNA: TGTGCCAGCAGCCCAGGGGACGGAGGCAATCAGCCCCAGCATTTT
J gene: TRBJ1-5
CDR3 length: 15
clone size: once
V gene: TRBV7-9
D gene: -

CDR3 protein: CASRLRYNEQFF
CDR3 DNA: TGTGCCAGCAGGCTCAGGTACAATGAGCAGTTCTTC
J gene: TRBJ2-1
CDR3 length: 12
clone size: -
V gene: TRBV27
D gene: -

CDR3 protein: CASSLYTLLAGGEDTDTQYF
CDR3 DNA: TGTGCCAGCAGCTTGTATACCCTACTAGCGGGGGGCGAGGACACAGATACGCAGTATTTT
J gene: TRBJ2-3
CDR3 length: 20
clone size: -
V gene: TRBV5-4
D gene: TRBD2

CDR3 protein: CASSLQGQGAEKLFF
CDR3 DNA: TGCGCCAGCAGCTTGCAAGGACAGGGAGCTGAAAAACTGTTTTTT
J gene: TRBJ1-4
CDR3 length: 15
clone size: -
V gene: TRBV5-1
D gene: TRBD1

CDR3 protein: CASTPTGFYEQYF
CDR3 DNA: TGTGCCAGCACCCCGACAGGGTTCTACGAGCAGTACTTC
J gene: TRBJ2-7
CDR3 length: 13
clone size: -
V gene: TRBV28
D gene: TRBD1

CDR3 protein: CASSPGLAGRYNEQFF
CDR3 DNA: TGCGCCAGCAGCCCCGGACTAGCGGGAAGATACAATGAGCAGTTCTTC
J gene: TRBJ2-1
CDR3 length: 16
clone size: -
V gene: TRBV5-1
D gene: TRBD2

CDR3 protein: CASTLGTGANYGYTF
CDR3 DNA: TGTGCCAGCACTCTCGGGACAGGGGCTAACTATGGCTACACCTTC
J gene: TRBJ1-2
CDR3 length: 15
clone size: -
V gene: TRBV2
D gene: TRBD1

CDR3 protein: CASRGALSGNTIYF
CDR3 DNA: TGTGCCAGCAGGGGAGCCCTCTCTGGAAACACCATATATTTT
J gene: TRBJ1-3
CDR3 length: 14
clone size: -
V gene: TRBV2
D gene: -

CDR3 protein: CASSVGTGIEPQHF
CDR3 DNA: TGTGCCAGCAGCGTAGGGACAGGGATCGAGCCCCAGCATTTT
J gene: TRBJ1-5
CDR3 length: 14
clone size: -
V gene: TRBV9
D gene: TRBD1

CDR3 protein: CAISERSLAGVLDTQYF
CDR3 DNA: TGTGCCATCAGTGAAAGAAGTCTAGCGGGAGTGTTAGATACGCAGTATTTT
J gene: TRBJ2-3
CDR3 length: 17
clone size: -
V gene: TRBV10-3
D gene: TRBD2

CDR3 protein: CASSLLYDSYEQYF
CDR3 DNA: TGTGCCAGCAGCTTATTGTATGACTCCTACGAGCAGTACTTC
J gene: TRBJ2-7
CDR3 length: 14
clone size: -
V gene: TRBV5-5
D gene: -

CDR3 protein: CASSFTGDRGYTF
CDR3 DNA: TGTGCCAGCAGCTTCACAGGGGACCGTGGCTACACCTTC
J gene: TRBJ1-2
CDR3 length: 13
clone size: -
V gene: TRBV5-6
D gene: TRBD1

CDR3 protein: CASSFLAGGPSGTGELFF
CDR3 DNA: TGTGCCAGCAGTTTTCTAGCGGGAGGGCCTAGTGGGACCGGGGAGCTGTTTTTT
J gene: TRBJ2-2
CDR3 length: 18
clone size: -
V gene: TRBV27
D gene: TRBD2

CDR3 protein: CASSPPGQLGGNTIYF
CDR3 DNA: TGTGCCAGTAGTCCTCCGGGACAGCTAGGTGGAAACACCATATATTTT
J gene: TRBJ1-3
CDR3 length: 16
clone size: few
V gene: TRBV19
D gene: TRBD1

CDR3 protein: CASSLAPGGTEAFF
CDR3 DNA: TGCGCCAGCAGCTTGGCCCCAGGGGGCACTGAAGCTTTCTTT
J gene: TRBJ1-1
CDR3 length: 14
clone size: -
V gene: TRBV5-1
D gene: TRBD1

CDR3 protein: CSSSPRTPPPPVF
CDR3 DNA: TGTTCCAGCAGCCCGCGGACACCTCCACCCCCCGTCTTT
J gene: TRBJ1-1
CDR3 length: 13
clone size: once
V gene: TRBV7-9
D gene: -

CDR3 protein: CASSQEQVGTEAFF
CDR3 DNA: TGCGCCAGCAGCCAAGAACAGGTGGGCACTGAAGCTTTCTTT
J gene: TRBJ1-1
CDR3 length: 14
clone size: -
V gene: TRBV4-1
D gene: -

CDR3 protein: CASGGSGETQYF
CDR3 DNA: TGTGCCAGCGGAGGGAGCGGGGAGACCCAGTACTTC
J gene: TRBJ2-5
CDR3 length: 12
clone size: -
V gene: TRBV6-6
D gene: -

CDR3 protein: CASSPKEGQGYSPLHF
CDR3 DNA: TGTGCCAGTAGTCCGAAAGAGGGACAGGGGTATTCACCCCTCCACTTT
J gene: TRBJ1-6
CDR3 length: 16
clone size: -
V gene: TRBV19
D gene: TRBD1

CDR3 protein: CASSPPLPGEQYF
CDR3 DNA: TGTGCCAGTAGTCCCCCCCTACCGGGGGAGCAGTACTTC
J gene: TRBJ2-7
CDR3 length: 13
clone size: -
V gene: TRBV19
D gene: -

CDR3 protein: CSSSISGLDYEQYF
CDR3 DNA: TGTTCCAGCAGCATTAGTGGACTGGACTACGAGCAGTACTTC
J gene: TRBJ2-7
CDR3 length: 14
clone size: once
V gene: TRBV7-9
D gene: -

CDR3 protein: CASSLVGLAPHEQYF
CDR3 DNA: TGCGCCAGCAGCTTGGTGGGACTGGCTCCTCATGAGCAGTACTTC
J gene: TRBJ2-7
CDR3 length: 15
clone size: few
V gene: TRBV5-1
D gene: -

CDR3 protein: CAISESRGLDEQYF
CDR3 DNA: TGTGCCATCAGTGAGTCCAGGGGGCTGGACGAGCAGTACTTC
J gene: TRBJ2-7
CDR3 length: 14
clone size: -
V gene: TRBV10-3
D gene: TRBD1